The subject of this entry is one T cell receptor beta chain. Its antigen remains unknown. This entry belongs to a study of cytomegalovirus exposure and HLA in healthy donors. Across the whole study: Around 86 million unique TCRs, all from HLA-typed donors, were included in an early release of the data.

Whole-study findings and limits: Immune exposure information comprised only CMV serostatus.

Both 60 Vbeta primers and 13 Jbeta primers went into the PCR. Sequencing used immunoSEQ multiplex PCR; TCRdb keeps in-frame clones, though not all of them. Seen here are about 160,000 clones, about four fifths observed once, and the top ten hold roughly 7.5%. Looked up from germline, CDR1 is LGHNA and CDR2 is YSLEER. Trimming stripped 4 bases from V and 7 bases from J, with 14 bases between. The CDR3 is 14 amino acids. The chain couples TRBV4-3 to TRBJ2-1; tentatively, D is TRBD2 (6 bases). The receptor comes from a woman in her 30s in good health and CMV-seropositive. Source material: PBMCs. CDR3 DNA: TGCGCCAGCAGCCGCCTACGGGGACTGAATGAGCAGTTCTTC. As protein: CASSRLRGLNEQFF.